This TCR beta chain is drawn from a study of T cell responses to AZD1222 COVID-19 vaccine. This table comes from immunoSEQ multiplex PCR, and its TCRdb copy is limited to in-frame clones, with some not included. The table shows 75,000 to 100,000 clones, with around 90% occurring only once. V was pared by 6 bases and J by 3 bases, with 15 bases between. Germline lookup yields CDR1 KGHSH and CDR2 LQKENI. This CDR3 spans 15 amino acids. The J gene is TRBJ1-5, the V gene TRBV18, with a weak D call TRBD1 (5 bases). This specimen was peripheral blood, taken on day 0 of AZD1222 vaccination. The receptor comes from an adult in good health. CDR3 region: CASSLLARDNQPQHF. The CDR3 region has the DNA TGTGCCAGCTCCCTTCTGGCCAGGGACAATCAGCCCCAGCATTTT.